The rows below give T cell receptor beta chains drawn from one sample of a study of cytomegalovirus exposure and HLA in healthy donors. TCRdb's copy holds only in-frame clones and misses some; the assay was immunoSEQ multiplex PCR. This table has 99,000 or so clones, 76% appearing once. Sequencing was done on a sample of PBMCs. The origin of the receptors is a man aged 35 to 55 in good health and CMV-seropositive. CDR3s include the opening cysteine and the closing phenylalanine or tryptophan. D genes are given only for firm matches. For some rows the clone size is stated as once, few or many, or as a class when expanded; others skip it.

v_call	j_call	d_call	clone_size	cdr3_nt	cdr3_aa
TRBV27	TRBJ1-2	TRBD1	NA	TGTGCCAGCAGATTCGGGACAGGGCCCAATAACTATGGCTACACCTTC	CASRFGTGPNNYGYTF
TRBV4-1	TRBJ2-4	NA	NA	TGCGCCAGCAGCCAAGACTCTGTCATTCAGTACTTC	CASSQDSVIQYF
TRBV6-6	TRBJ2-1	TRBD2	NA	TGTGCCAGCAGTTACTCGGCCCTAGCGGCAAACAATGAGCAGTTCTTC	CASSYSALAANNEQFF
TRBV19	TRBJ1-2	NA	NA	TGTGCCAGTAGTTTCCGGGACACTTTCTGGGGCACCTTC	CASSFRDTFWGTF
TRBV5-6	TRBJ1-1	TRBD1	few	TGTGCCAGCAGCCTCCGGGACAGGGGCCGCGTGAACACTGAAGCTTTCTTT	CASSLRDRGRVNTEAFF
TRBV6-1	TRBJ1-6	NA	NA	TGTGCCAGCAGGAGCGGACAGTATAATTCACCCCTCCACTTT	CASRSGQYNSPLHF
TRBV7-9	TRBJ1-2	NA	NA	TGTGCCAGCAGCTCCTTGCTTCTTACAGGGAAAAGGGACTATGGCTACACCTTC	CASSSLLLTGKRDYGYTF
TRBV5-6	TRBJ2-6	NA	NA	TGTGCCAGCAGCTTGGGAGGCAATGGGGCCAACGTCCTGACTTTC	CASSLGGNGANVLTF
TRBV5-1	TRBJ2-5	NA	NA	TGCGCCAGCAGCTATGATGGGGGAGGATACCAAGAGACCCAGTACTTC	CASSYDGGGYQETQYF
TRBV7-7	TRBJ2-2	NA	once	TGTGCTAGCAGCTTATATTCGAACACCGGGGAGCTGTTTTTT	CASSLYSNTGELFF
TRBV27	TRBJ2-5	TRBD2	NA	TGTGCCAGCGCGCCTGCGGACGCGGGAGGCTTCCGGGAGACCCAGTACTTC	CASAPADAGGFRETQYF
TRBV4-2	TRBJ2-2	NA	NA	TGTGCCAGCAGCCAACTCCGACAGGCCTCCACCGGGGAGCTGTTTTTT	CASSQLRQASTGELFF
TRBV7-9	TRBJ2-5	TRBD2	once	TGTGCCAGCAGCCGCGTAGCGGGACAAGAGACCCAGTACTTC	CASSRVAGQETQYF
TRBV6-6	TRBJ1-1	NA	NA	TGTGCCAGTTTGCAGGAGGGGTACGGTGAAGCTTTCTTT	CASLQEGYGEAFF
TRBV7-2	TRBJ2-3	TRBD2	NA	TGTGCCAGCACCCGCGTTAGCGGGAGAAGAGATACGCAGTATTTT	CASTRVSGRRDTQYF
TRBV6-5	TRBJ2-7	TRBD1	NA	TGTGCCAGCGGGGCAGGGGGCTCCTACGAGCAGTACTTC	CASGAGGSYEQYF
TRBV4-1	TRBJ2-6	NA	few	TGCGCCAGCAGCCGGGGGGTCGCGGGGGCCAACGTCCTGACTTTC	CASSRGVAGANVLTF
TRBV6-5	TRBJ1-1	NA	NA	TGTGCCAGCAGACTGGGACTTAAGAACACTGAAGCTTTCTTT	CASRLGLKNTEAFF
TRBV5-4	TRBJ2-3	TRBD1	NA	TGTGCCAGCAGCCTTAAGACAGGGATCGCAGATACGCAGTATTTT	CASSLKTGIADTQYF
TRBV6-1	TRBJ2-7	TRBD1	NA	TGTGCCAGCAGTTGGGACAGCACCTACGAGCAGTACTTC	CASSWDSTYEQYF
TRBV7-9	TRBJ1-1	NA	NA	TGTGCCAGCAGCTTGGCAGGGAGGGACACTGAAGCTTTCTTT	CASSLAGRDTEAFF
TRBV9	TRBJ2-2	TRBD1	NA	TGTGCCAGCTCCGACAGGGGGCGAAACACCGGGGAGCTGTTTTTT	CASSDRGRNTGELFF
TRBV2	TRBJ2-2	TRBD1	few	TGTGCCAGCAGAGGAGAGGGGGCCTTCGGCGGGGAGCTGTTTTTT	CASRGEGAFGGELFF
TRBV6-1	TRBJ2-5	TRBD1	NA	TGTGCCGGCGGGACAGGAGAGACCCAGTACTTC	CAGGTGETQYF
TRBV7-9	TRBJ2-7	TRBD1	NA	TGTTCCAGCAGCCCCCTCCGGGACAGGGAGGCCGAGCAGTACTTC	CSSSPLRDREAEQYF
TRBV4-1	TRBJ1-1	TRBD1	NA	TGCGCCAGCAGCCCCTATCAAACAGGGGGCCACACTGAAGCTTTCTTT	CASSPYQTGGHTEAFF
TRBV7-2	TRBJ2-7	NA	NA	TGTGCCAGCATTCCAGACTCCCACAACTACGAGCAGTACTTC	CASIPDSHNYEQYF
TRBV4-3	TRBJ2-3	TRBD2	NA	TGCGCCAGCAGCCAAGGGGGGGGGACTAGCACAGATACGCAGTATTTT	CASSQGGGTSTDTQYF
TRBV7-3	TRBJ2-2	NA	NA	TGTGCCAGCAGCTTAACTGGGTCGTTAGCGTCCACCGGGGAGCTGTTTTTT	CASSLTGSLASTGELFF
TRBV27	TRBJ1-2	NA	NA	TGTGCCAGCAGTTTACTCGGGGGAACGGTTGGCTACACCTTC	CASSLLGGTVGYTF
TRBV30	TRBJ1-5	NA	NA	TGTGCCTGGAGGGTCAGGGCCGATCAGCCCCAGCATTTT	CAWRVRADQPQHF
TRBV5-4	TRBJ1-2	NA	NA	TGTGCCAGCAGCTTGGGAAGGGCACAGGGAGCCCATGGCTACACCTTC	CASSLGRAQGAHGYTF
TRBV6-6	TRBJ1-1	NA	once	TGTGCCAGCAGGACTCCTGCCGGGGCTGAAGCTTTCTTT	CASRTPAGAEAFF
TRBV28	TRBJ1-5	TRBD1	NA	TGTGCCAGCAGCTCGGGACAGGGTAGCAATCAGCCCCAGCATTTT	CASSSGQGSNQPQHF
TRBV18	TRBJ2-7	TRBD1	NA	TGTGCCAGCTCTGGACAGGGGGCCTACGAGCAGTACTTC	CASSGQGAYEQYF
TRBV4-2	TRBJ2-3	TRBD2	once	TGTGCCAGCAGCCAAGACGGGACTAGCGGTTTTGCGGATACGCAGTATTTT	CASSQDGTSGFADTQYF
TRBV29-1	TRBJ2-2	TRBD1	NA	TGCAGCGCCAAGGACAGGGGGGCCACCGGGGAGCTGTTTTTT	CSAKDRGATGELFF
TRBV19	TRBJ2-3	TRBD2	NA	TGTGCCAGTAGTATAGGGAGCGGGGGGGGCAGGAGGACAGATACGCAGTATTTT	CASSIGSGGGRRTDTQYF
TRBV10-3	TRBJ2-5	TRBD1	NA	TGTGCCATCAGGCCGGGACAGGGGGCGGAGACCCAGTACTTC	CAIRPGQGAETQYF
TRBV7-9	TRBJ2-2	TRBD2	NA	TGTGCCAGCAGCTCGGGACTAGCGGACTACACCGGGGAGCTGTTTTTT	CASSSGLADYTGELFF